These 9 T cell receptor beta chains were sequenced from one sample in a study of Graves' ophthalmopathy and Graves' hyperthyroidism. Amplification from RNA transcripts yielded the TCR beta CDR3 regions. First-round RT-PCR used HTBI primers; second-round multiplex PCR followed. A single record per CDR3 protein comes from TCRdb applying MiXCR to the multiplex PCR reads. The sample has 220,000 or so distinct CDR3 sequences; 20% to 25% are singletons. Sequencing was done on a sample of peripheral blood. The receptors were sampled from a woman between 50 and 59 years old with Graves' ophthalmopathy.

This clonotype has ten or more counts. The V call is TRBV7-2, the J call TRBJ1-5; D might be TRBD1 (5 bases). CDR1 is SGHTA and CDR2 is FQGNSA in the germline V gene. This CDR3 has 13 amino acids. V lost 2 bases and J lost 7, with 9 bases in between. In DNA form, the CDR3 reads TGTGCCAGCAGCTTAAAAGGGGACCAGCCCCAGCATTTT. It is translated as CASSLKGDQPQHF.

Ten or more counts support this clonotype. The V call is TRBV6-5, the J call TRBJ1-2, with 7 nucleotides matching TRBD1. This CDR3 is 15 amino acids long. Germline V CDR1 and CDR2: MNHEY, SVGAGI. The V and J ends lost 9 bases and 2 bases, in that order; junction bases with no gene match: 12. The CDR3 coding sequence is TGTGCCAGTGCCGGGACAGATAAATTCAACTATGGCTACACCTTC. It specifies CASAGTDKFNYGYTF.

Many counts were recorded for this clonotype. The chain has TRBV19 and TRBJ2-7, with TRBD2 identical over 11 bases. V was clipped by 6 bases and J by 5 bases; unmatched bases: 15. This CDR3 is built from 17 residues. CDR1 LNHDA and CDR2 SQIVND come from the germline V gene (reference sequence). CDR3 sequence: CASSSHYTSGRRDEQYF. The CDR3 DNA reads TGTGCCAGTAGCTCGCATTACACTAGCGGGAGAAGGGACGAGCAGTACTTC. The entire variable domain, with the rest obtained from reference TRBV19 and TRBJ2-7, is as follows: DGGITQSPKYLFRKEGQNVTLSCEQNLNHDAMYWYRQDPGQGLRLIYYSQIVNDFQKGDIAEGYSVSREKKESFPLTVTSAQKNPTAFYLCASSSHYTSGRRDEQYFGPGTRLTVT.

This clonotype occurred many times. The chain combines TRBV28 with TRBJ1-2; D is uncertain. The CDR3 consists of 12 residues. The V gene's germline CDR1 is MDHEN and CDR2 SYDVKM. V was pared by 4 bases and J by 8 bases, with 11 bases between. This chain's CDR3 is CASSSDRIGYTF. The CDR3 DNA follows: TGTGCCAGCAGTTCCGACCGGATCGGCTACACCTTC.

Many counts were recorded for this clonotype. The rearrangement joins TRBV12-3 or TRBV12-4 to TRBJ1-1; a possible D gene is TRBD1 (5 bases). Trimming removed 7 bases from V and 8 bases from J, with 23 bases in between. The CDR3 totals 15 residues. The CDR3 reads CASNLAGQGVREAFF. CDR3 nucleotide sequence: TGTGCCAGCAATCTAGCGGGGCAGGGCGTCCGAGAAGCTTTCTTT.

This clonotype came up many times. CDR3 protein: CASSDAGGEDEQFF. CDR3 sequence (DNA): TGTGCCAGCAGTGACGCGGGAGGGGAGGATGAGCAGTTCTTC. The genes are TRBV6-4 and TRBJ2-1; 9 bases map to TRBD2. The junction had 4 bases not matched to a gene; V was cut back by 2 bases and J by 8 bases. This CDR3 is built from 14 residues. CDR1 is MRHNA and CDR2 is SNTAGT in the germline V gene.

This clonotype was seen repeatedly, ten times or more. This chain uses TRBV9 with TRBJ1-6; D is ambiguous. Germline V gene sequence: CDR1 SGDLS, CDR2 YYNGEE. The length of the CDR3 is 16 residues. Trimming removed 2 bases at V and 9 bases at J, with 18 bases between. The CDR3 nucleotides are TGTGCCAGCAGCGTTGGAACGGACTCTCGTTTTTCACCCCTCCACTTT. Translation: CASSVGTDSRFSPLHF. The full variable domain, with the rest looked up from reference TRBV9 and TRBJ1-6, is DSGVTQTPKHLITATGQRVTLRCSPRSGDLSVYWYQQSLDQGLQFLIQYYNGEERAKGNILERFSAQQFPDLHSELNLSSLELGDSALYFCASSVGTDSRFSPLHFGNGTRLTVT.

This clonotype was detected many times. The genes are TRBV28 and TRBJ1-1, with D perhaps TRBD1 (6 bases). CDR3 length: 12 residues. Germline CDR1 and CDR2: MDHEN and SYDVKM. Trimming cost V 8 bases and J 7 bases, with 14 bases left between them. CDR3 DNA sequence: TGTGCCAGCCAGAACAGGGTTGGTGAAGCTTTCTTT. Translating it yields CASQNRVGEAFF.

This clonotype was seen only once. V is TRBV24-1 and J is TRBJ1-5; D is unresolved. Germline loops: CDR1 KGHDR, CDR2 SFDVKD. The V end lost 4 bases, the J end lost 6 bases, and 12 bases lay between the germline ends. CDR3 length: 14 amino acids. CDR3 in DNA: TGTGCCACCAGTGAGGTGGGATCCTCTCAGCCCCAGCATTTT. It translates to CATSEVGSSQPQHF.